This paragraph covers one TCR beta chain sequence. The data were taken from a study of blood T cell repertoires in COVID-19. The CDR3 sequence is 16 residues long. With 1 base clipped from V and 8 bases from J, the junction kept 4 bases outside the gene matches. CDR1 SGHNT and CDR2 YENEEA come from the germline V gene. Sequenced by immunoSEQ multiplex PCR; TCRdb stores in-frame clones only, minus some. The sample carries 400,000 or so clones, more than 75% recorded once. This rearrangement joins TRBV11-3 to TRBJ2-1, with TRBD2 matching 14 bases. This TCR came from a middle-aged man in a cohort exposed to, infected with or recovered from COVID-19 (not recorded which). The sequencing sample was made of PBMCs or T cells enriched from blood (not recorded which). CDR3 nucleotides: TGTGCCAGCAGCTTAGGACTAGCGGGAGGGTTGGATGAGCAGTTCTTC. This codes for CASSLGLAGGLDEQFF.